Following are 15 T cell receptor beta chains from one sample sequenced in a study of blood T cell repertoires in COVID-19. This table comes from immunoSEQ multiplex PCR, and its TCRdb copy is limited to in-frame clones, with some not included. Of 190,000 or so clones in the sample, around 85% were seen once. Sequencing input: peripheral blood. The receptor source for this set is a woman older than 75 with acute or convalescent COVID-19.

The chain recombines TRBV11-2 with TRBJ2-1, with 9 bases fitting TRBD2. With V trimmed by 5 bases and J by 8 bases, 13 bases remained unmatched. CDR3 length: 16 residues. CDR1 is SGHAT and CDR2 is FQNNGV in the germline V gene. CDR3 sequence: CASSPTGGGVSDEQFF. The DNA of the CDR3 is TGTGCCAGCAGCCCCACGGGCGGGGGGGTTTCGGATGAGCAGTTCTTC. Using reference TRBV11-2 and TRBJ2-1 for the parts outside the CDR3, the full variable domain is EAGVAQSPRYKIIEKRQSVAFWCNPISGHATLYWYQQILGQGPKLLIQFQNNGVVDDSQLPKDRFSAERLKGVDSTLKIQPAKLEDSAVYLCASSPTGGGVSDEQFFGPGTRLTVL.

This clone is a singleton in its sample. This rearrangement joins TRBV4-2 to TRBJ1-2, with 7 nucleotides matching TRBD1. V shed 4 bases, J shed 2 bases, and the junction held 7 bases outside the gene matches. Per the germline V gene, CDR1 is LGHNA and CDR2 is YNFKEQ. The CDR3 extends over 15 amino acids. The CDR3 reads CASSPRPGQNYGYTF. In DNA form, the CDR3 reads TGTGCCAGCAGCCCCCGGCCGGGACAGAACTATGGCTACACCTTC.

This clone was detected only a few times. The rearrangement uses TRBV27 and TRBJ1-3; 7 positions match TRBD1. With 5 bases clipped from V and 5 bases from J, the junction kept 6 bases outside the gene matches. CDR1 is MNHEY, CDR2 SMNVEV, per germline (reference sequence). The CDR3 is 14 amino acids. The CDR3 DNA reads TGTGCCAGCAGTCCAGGGGACAGAAGAAACACCATATATTTT. This encodes CASSPGDRRNTIYF.

In DNA, the CDR3 is TGTGCCAGCAGCTTAGAATTCCAGGGGAGCTCCTATAATTCACCCCTCCACTTT. Amino acid sequence: CASSLEFQGSSYNSPLHF. This chain links TRBV7-9 with TRBJ1-6, with D maybe TRBD1 (6 bases). CDR1 SEHNR and CDR2 FQNEAQ come from the germline V gene (reference sequence). The CDR3 has 18 residues. Trimming pared 1 base from V and 0 bases from J, leaving 13 bases between.

The chain uses TRBV14 and TRBJ1-2, with a weak D call TRBD1 (5 bases). Trimming removed 0 bases at V and 0 bases at J, with 17 bases between. The germline CDR1 and CDR2 sequences are SGHDN and FVKESK. The CDR3 spans 18 residues. This CDR3 is CASSQDRHTSGTNYGYTF. CDR3 nucleotide sequence: TGTGCCAGCAGCCAAGATCGCCATACGTCAGGGACTAACTATGGCTACACCTTC. Full variable domain (outside the CDR3, taken from reference TRBV14 and TRBJ1-2): EAGVTQFPSHSVIEKGQTVTLRCDPISGHDNLYWYRRVMGKEIKFLLHFVKESKQDESGMPNNRFLAERTGGTYSTLKVQPAELEDSGVYFCASSQDRHTSGTNYGYTFGSGTRLTVV.

The chain links TRBV6-7 to TRBJ1-4; TRBD1 might be the D (6 bases). TRBV6-7 is an ORF; its function is uncertain. The CDR3 runs 21 residues. The germline V and J ends were trimmed by 0 bases and 4 bases, with 27 bases remaining between them. CDR3 sequence: CASSYSHPGQGTSCLNEKLFF. The CDR3 region has the DNA TGTGCCAGCAGTTACTCTCACCCGGGGCAGGGGACCTCTTGCCTTAATGAAAAACTGTTTTTT.

The chain has TRBV5-5 and TRBJ1-2, with 11 bases identical to TRBD1. Germline V gene data show CDR1 as SGHKS and CDR2 as YYEKEE (reference sequence). The CDR3 runs to 15 residues. Trimming at V came to 0 bases and at J to 5 bases, leaving 3 bases not matched to a gene. Written as DNA, the CDR3 is TGTGCCAGCAGCTTGGGGACAGGGGGCGCATATGGCTACACCTTC. It translates to CASSLGTGGAYGYTF.

This clone has more than one count but fewer than ten. The chain carries TRBV5-4 and TRBJ1-5; the match to TRBD1 covers 8 bases. The V gene end was trimmed by 2 bases and the J gene end by 7 bases; junction bases not matched to a gene: 5. The CDR3 sequence is 14 residues long. CDR1 is SGHNT, CDR2 YYREEE, per germline (reference sequence). The CDR3 nucleotides are TGTGCCAGCAGCTTACAGGGGGGTGGACAGCCCCAGCATTTT. This encodes CASSLQGGGQPQHF.

The rearrangement links TRBV2 to TRBJ2-1; 8 positions agree with TRBD2. V gave up 6 bases and J gave up 4 bases; unmatched junction bases: 5. The germline gives CDR1 SNHLY, CDR2 FYNNEI. The CDR3 runs 14 residues. CDR3: CASSPTSGYNEQFF. Here the CDR3 DNA reads TGTGCCAGCAGCCCTACTAGCGGATACAATGAGCAGTTCTTC.

The rearrangement uses TRBV10-3 and TRBJ2-7; 13 nucleotides match TRBD2. V dropped 5 bases and J dropped 5; count of bases not matched to a gene: 6. CDR3 size: 15 residues. From germline, CDR1 is ENHRY and CDR2 SYGVKD. The CDR3 sequence: CAISSGLAGANEQYF. The CDR3 bases are TGTGCCATCAGTTCCGGACTAGCGGGAGCTAACGAGCAGTACTTC.

This chain joins TRBV19 and TRBJ2-1; D might be TRBD1 (6 bases). Per germline, CDR1 LNHDA and CDR2 SQIVND (reference sequence). This CDR3 has 17 residues. V dropped 0 bases and J dropped 4 bases, with 16 bases sitting between them. The CDR3 coding sequence is TGTGCCAGTAGTATAGACCCGGGTGGGGGCCTATACAATGAGCAGTTCTTC. This encodes CASSIDPGGGLYNEQFF.

The chain has TRBV5-1 and TRBJ2-1, with 10 positions matching TRBD1. The CDR3 spans 15 residues. Trimming at V came to 1 base and at J to 4 bases, leaving 2 bases not matched to a gene. Germline V lookup: CDR1 SGHRS, CDR2 YFSETQ. CDR3: CASSLTGQGYNEQFF. The CDR3 DNA reads TGCGCCAGCAGCTTGACGGGACAGGGGTACAATGAGCAGTTCTTC.

The chain carries TRBV5-8 and TRBJ2-4, with 7 bases that match TRBD1. Germline V gene sequence: CDR1 SGHTS, CDR2 YDEGEE. The CDR3 has 13 amino acids. Trimming removed 4 bases from V and 7 bases from J; junction bases left unmatched: 5. The CDR3 DNA follows: TGTGCCAGCAGCGTGGGACAGTGGAACATTCAGTACTTC. Amino acids: CASSVGQWNIQYF.

This clone was detected only a few times. A junction end diverges from the germline sequence, so it may reflect a read error. The chain combines TRBV6-5 with TRBJ2-5; D not certain. The CDR3 spans 14 residues. CDR1 is MNHEY and CDR2 is SVGAGI in the germline V gene. DNA for the CDR3: TGTGCCAGCAGTGACTCCACCCCGGAGGAGACCCAGTACTTC. Translated: CASSDSTPEETQYF.

This clone has a single count. This rearrangement joins TRBV3-1 (or the pseudogene TRBV3-2) to TRBJ2-6; D call uncertain. The CDR3 consists of 16 residues. Germline loops: CDR1 LGHDT, CDR2 YNNKEL (reference sequence). V was trimmed by 4 bases and J by 1 base, leaving 11 bases between them. CDR3 protein: CASSLPSGSGANVLTF. The CDR3 DNA sequence: TGTGCCAGCAGCCTACCTAGTGGGTCTGGGGCCAACGTCCTGACTTTC.